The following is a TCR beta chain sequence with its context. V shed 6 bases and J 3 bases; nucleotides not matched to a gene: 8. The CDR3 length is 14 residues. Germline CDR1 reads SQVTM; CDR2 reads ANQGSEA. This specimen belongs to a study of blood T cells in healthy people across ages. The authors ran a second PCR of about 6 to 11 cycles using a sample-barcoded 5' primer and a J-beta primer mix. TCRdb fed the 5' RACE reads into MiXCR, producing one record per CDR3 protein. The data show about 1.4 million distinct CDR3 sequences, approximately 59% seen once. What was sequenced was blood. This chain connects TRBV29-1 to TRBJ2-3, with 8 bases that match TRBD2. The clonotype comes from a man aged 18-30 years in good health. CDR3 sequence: CSVPGSGVTDTQYF. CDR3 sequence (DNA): TGCAGCGTCCCGGGTAGCGGGGTTACAGATACGCAGTATTTT.